These T cell receptor beta chains were read from a single sample in a study of blood T cell repertoires in COVID-19. Assay used: immunoSEQ multiplex PCR; TCRdb lists only in-frame clones, some missing. This table holds 100,000 to 150,000 clones, roughly 88% found once. The sample consisted of peripheral blood. These TCRs come from a human donor in a cohort sampled during active COVID-19. Each CDR3 is given with its conserved first and last residue. D genes are given only for firm matches. Size is omitted from some rows. Given values are once, few, many or a class for expanded clones.

d_call: .
clone_size: .
v_call: TRBV29-1
j_call: TRBJ2-2
cdr3_aa: CSVVSVYTGELFF
cdr3_nt: TGCAGCGTTGTATCGGTTTACACCGGGGAGCTGTTTTTT

d_call: .
clone_size: .
v_call: TRBV29-1
j_call: TRBJ2-7
cdr3_aa: CSVEGRGGEQYF
cdr3_nt: TGCAGCGTTGAAGGGAGGGGCGGCGAGCAGTACTTC

d_call: TRBD2
clone_size: .
v_call: TRBV6-5
j_call: TRBJ2-1
cdr3_aa: CASSYSGTSAYNEQFF
cdr3_nt: TGTGCCAGCAGTTACTCCGGGACTAGCGCCTACAATGAGCAGTTCTTC

d_call: .
clone_size: .
v_call: TRBV28
j_call: TRBJ2-7
cdr3_aa: CASRASYEQYF
cdr3_nt: TGTGCCAGCAGGGCATCCTACGAGCAGTACTTC

d_call: TRBD2
clone_size: few
v_call: TRBV4-3
j_call: TRBJ2-2
cdr3_aa: CASSQHSGGNTGELFF
cdr3_nt: TGCGCCAGCAGCCAACACAGCGGGGGGAACACCGGGGAGCTGTTTTTT

d_call: .
clone_size: .
v_call: TRBV19
j_call: TRBJ1-3
cdr3_aa: CASVRDYSGNTIYF
cdr3_nt: TGTGCCTCAGTGAGGGACTACTCTGGAAACACCATATATTTT

d_call: .
clone_size: .
v_call: TRBV2
j_call: TRBJ1-5
cdr3_aa: CAGKTDGNQPQHF
cdr3_nt: TGTGCCGGAAAGACTGATGGCAATCAGCCCCAGCATTTT

d_call: .
clone_size: .
v_call: TRBV5-1
j_call: TRBJ1-1
cdr3_aa: CASSSDKNTEAFF
cdr3_nt: TGCGCCAGCAGCTCGGACAAGAACACTGAAGCTTTCTTT

d_call: .
clone_size: .
v_call: TRBV6-2/TRBV6-3
j_call: TRBJ2-1
cdr3_aa: CASSYGPPREQFF
cdr3_nt: TGTGCCAGCAGTTACGGGCCACCCAGGGAGCAGTTCTTC

d_call: .
clone_size: medium-sized
v_call: TRBV6-2/TRBV6-3
j_call: TRBJ2-1
cdr3_aa: CASSYDPSGTYNEQFF
cdr3_nt: TGTGCCAGCAGTTATGATCCCAGCGGAACCTACAATGAGCAGTTCTTC

d_call: TRBD2
clone_size: .
v_call: TRBV19
j_call: TRBJ2-2
cdr3_aa: CASRGLAGGELFF
cdr3_nt: TGTGCCAGTAGGGGACTAGCGGGCGGGGAGCTGTTTTTT

d_call: .
clone_size: .
v_call: TRBV9
j_call: TRBJ2-1
cdr3_aa: CASSKQGYEQFF
cdr3_nt: TGTGCCAGCAGCAAACAGGGCTATGAGCAGTTCTTC

d_call: .
clone_size: few
v_call: TRBV18
j_call: TRBJ1-1
cdr3_aa: CASSPPEDRLNTEAFF
cdr3_nt: TGTGCCAGCTCACCACCAGAAGACAGATTGAACACTGAAGCTTTCTTT

d_call: TRBD1
clone_size: .
v_call: TRBV5-4
j_call: TRBJ1-6
cdr3_aa: CASSLGPDRGTYNSPLHF
cdr3_nt: TGTGCCAGCAGCTTGGGACCGGACAGGGGTACCTATAATTCACCCCTCCACTTT

d_call: .
clone_size: few
v_call: TRBV18
j_call: TRBJ1-1
cdr3_aa: CASSPSSQQGTEAFF
cdr3_nt: TGTGCCAGCTCACCATCATCACAGCAAGGCACTGAAGCTTTCTTT

d_call: .
clone_size: .
v_call: TRBV18
j_call: TRBJ2-5
cdr3_aa: CASSPQETQYF
cdr3_nt: TGTGCCAGCTCACCCCAGGAGACCCAGTACTTC

d_call: TRBD1
clone_size: once
v_call: TRBV7-3
j_call: TRBJ2-7
cdr3_aa: CASSLTGGQGKLYEQYF
cdr3_nt: TGTGCCAGCAGCTTAACTGGGGGACAGGGGAAACTCTACGAGCAGTACTTC

d_call: TRBD1
clone_size: .
v_call: TRBV18
j_call: TRBJ1-3
cdr3_aa: CASSPDRVSGNTIYF
cdr3_nt: TGTGCCAGCTCACCCGACAGGGTCTCTGGAAACACCATATATTTT

d_call: TRBD2
clone_size: .
v_call: TRBV7-3
j_call: TRBJ2-3
cdr3_aa: CASSQYSGATDTQYF
cdr3_nt: TGTGCCAGCAGTCAGTATAGCGGGGCAACAGATACGCAGTATTTT

d_call: TRBD2
clone_size: .
v_call: TRBV5-4
j_call: TRBJ2-1
cdr3_aa: CASSLDGTRINEQFF
cdr3_nt: TGTGCCAGCAGCTTGGATGGGACTAGGATTAATGAGCAGTTCTTC

d_call: TRBD2
clone_size: .
v_call: TRBV11-2
j_call: TRBJ2-5
cdr3_aa: CASSFRLAGFRNNQETQYF
cdr3_nt: TGTGCCAGCAGCTTTCGACTAGCGGGATTCCGTAATAACCAAGAGACCCAGTACTTC

d_call: .
clone_size: .
v_call: TRBV6-6
j_call: TRBJ2-7
cdr3_aa: CASSRPDWQGLTYEQYF
cdr3_nt: TGTGCCAGCAGTCGACCCGACTGGCAGGGCTTAACCTACGAGCAGTACTTC

d_call: TRBD2
clone_size: few
v_call: TRBV4-1
j_call: TRBJ2-2
cdr3_aa: CASSQGASGYNGELFF
cdr3_nt: TGCGCCAGCAGCCAAGGGGCTAGCGGGTACAACGGGGAGCTGTTTTTT

d_call: .
clone_size: .
v_call: TRBV6-5
j_call: TRBJ2-7
cdr3_aa: CATESSSGKQYF
cdr3_nt: TGTGCCACCGAGTCCAGTTCGGGAAAGCAGTACTTC

d_call: .
clone_size: .
v_call: TRBV25-1
j_call: TRBJ2-7
cdr3_aa: CASSRGSGYEQYF
cdr3_nt: TGTGCCAGCAGTCGGGGATCAGGCTACGAGCAGTACTTC

d_call: .
clone_size: few
v_call: TRBV3-1/TRBV3-2
j_call: TRBJ2-1
cdr3_aa: CASSQDLLDYNEQFF
cdr3_nt: TGTGCCAGCAGCCAAGATTTATTAGATTACAATGAGCAGTTCTTC

d_call: .
clone_size: few
v_call: TRBV19
j_call: TRBJ1-1
cdr3_aa: CASSIDRLAGLALEAFF
cdr3_nt: TGTGCCAGTAGTATAGATCGTTTAGCGGGGCTGGCGCTTGAAGCTTTCTTT

d_call: .
clone_size: once
v_call: TRBV5-1
j_call: TRBJ2-1
cdr3_aa: CASSLGGENEQFF
cdr3_nt: TGCGCCAGCAGCTTGGGTGGGGAGAATGAGCAGTTCTTC

d_call: .
clone_size: .
v_call: TRBV28
j_call: TRBJ2-7
cdr3_aa: CASSLTSRAISYEQYF
cdr3_nt: TGTGCCAGCAGTTTAACTTCGCGGGCAATCTCCTACGAGCAGTACTTC

d_call: .
clone_size: .
v_call: TRBV12-5
j_call: TRBJ2-3
cdr3_aa: CASGARTDTQYF
cdr3_nt: TGTGCTAGTGGCGCTAGGACAGATACGCAGTATTTT

d_call: .
clone_size: .
v_call: TRBV5-1
j_call: TRBJ1-1
cdr3_aa: CASSLGSKAFF
cdr3_nt: TGCGCCAGCAGCTTGGGTAGCAAAGCTTTCTTT

d_call: .
clone_size: .
v_call: TRBV5-3
j_call: TRBJ1-1
cdr3_aa: CARQVAENTEAFF
cdr3_nt: TGTGCCAGACAGGTTGCCGAGAACACTGAAGCTTTCTTT

d_call: .
clone_size: .
v_call: TRBV21-1
j_call: TRBJ2-1
cdr3_aa: CASSKPPSGYNEQFF
cdr3_nt: TGTGCCAGCAGCAAACCCCCTAGCGGCTACAATGAGCAGTTCTTC

d_call: TRBD2
clone_size: .
v_call: TRBV19
j_call: TRBJ2-2
cdr3_aa: CASRRTSGSANTGELFF
cdr3_nt: TGTGCCAGTAGGCGGACTAGCGGGAGCGCGAACACCGGGGAGCTGTTTTTT

d_call: TRBD2
clone_size: .
v_call: TRBV5-1
j_call: TRBJ2-3
cdr3_aa: CASNPSGGTDTQYF
cdr3_nt: TGCGCCAGCAACCCTAGCGGGGGAACAGATACGCAGTATTTT

d_call: .
clone_size: .
v_call: TRBV5-1
j_call: TRBJ2-1
cdr3_aa: CASSLDRYNEQFF
cdr3_nt: TGCGCCAGCAGCTTGGACAGATACAATGAGCAGTTCTTC

d_call: .
clone_size: .
v_call: TRBV10-1
j_call: TRBJ2-1
cdr3_aa: CASSGDRSPYNEQFF
cdr3_nt: TGCGCCAGCAGTGGAGACAGGTCGCCCTACAATGAGCAGTTCTTC

d_call: .
clone_size: .
v_call: TRBV6-5
j_call: TRBJ1-6
cdr3_aa: CASSFLGGSGSPLHF
cdr3_nt: TGTGCCAGCAGTTTCCTCGGTGGGAGCGGTTCACCCCTCCACTTT

d_call: .
clone_size: few
v_call: TRBV5-1
j_call: TRBJ2-7
cdr3_aa: CASSTGLKSPYEQYF
cdr3_nt: TGCGCCAGCAGCACGGGACTGAAGAGTCCCTACGAGCAGTACTTC

d_call: .
clone_size: .
v_call: TRBV19
j_call: TRBJ2-6
cdr3_aa: CASSFYESGANVLTF
cdr3_nt: TGTGCCAGTTCCTTCTACGAGTCTGGGGCCAACGTCCTGACTTTC

d_call: .
clone_size: .
v_call: TRBV4-3
j_call: TRBJ2-7
cdr3_aa: CASSQELGLPPYEQYF
cdr3_nt: TGCGCCAGCAGCCAAGAGCTAGGCCTACCTCCCTACGAGCAGTACTTC

d_call: .
clone_size: few
v_call: TRBV14
j_call: TRBJ1-5
cdr3_aa: CASSRQRNQPQHF
cdr3_nt: TGTGCCAGCAGCCGACAGCGAAATCAGCCCCAGCATTTT

d_call: TRBD2
clone_size: .
v_call: TRBV14
j_call: TRBJ2-3
cdr3_aa: CASSQLGLVSSTDTQYF
cdr3_nt: TGTGCCAGCAGCCAGCTCGGACTAGTGTCTAGCACAGATACGCAGTATTTT

d_call: TRBD1
clone_size: .
v_call: TRBV5-5
j_call: TRBJ1-4
cdr3_aa: CASSRIPTGVVEKLFF
cdr3_nt: TGTGCCAGCAGCCGCATACCTACAGGGGTGGTTGAAAAACTGTTTTTT

d_call: .
clone_size: .
v_call: TRBV5-1
j_call: TRBJ1-2
cdr3_aa: CASSLYGDDYGYTF
cdr3_nt: TGCGCCAGCAGCTTGTACGGGGATGACTATGGCTACACCTTC